The clone carrying this T cell receptor (beta chain) came up many times. Its specificity is unknown. The entry originates in a study of T cell repertoires in cytomegalovirus infection. The CDR3 length is 16 residues. Trimming cost V 3 bases and J 0 bases, with 14 bases left between them. Germline V gene lookup returns CDR1 SGHTA and CDR2 FQGNSA. Via MiXCR, TCRdb re-called the reads, giving one row per CDR3 protein. Of 200,000 to 250,000 distinct CDR3 sequences in the sample, approximately 40% were seen once. This receptor was taken from a human donor in good health (CMV status not recorded). Some clones in this sample may be carry-over from other donors' samples. The V and J genes are TRBV7-2 and TRBJ1-1; D is ambiguous. This specimen consisted of CD8+ T cells from cultured PBMCs, obtained from culture after CMV antigen stimulation. The CDR3, as DNA: TGTGCCAGCAGCTTTTCCCCCCCGGTTATGAACACTGAAGCTTTCTTT. Translating gives CASSFSPPVMNTEAFF.